The 13 T cell receptor beta chains presented below share a single source sample, sequenced in a study of blood T cell repertoires in COVID-19. Data came from immunoSEQ multiplex PCR; TCRdb stores just in-frame clones and leaves some out. Here the sample spans 310,000 or so clones, 90% being singletons. The sequenced sample consisted of PBMCs or T cells enriched from blood (not recorded which). The source is a young woman who had recovered from COVID-19.

About this clone: Germline is not matched at one junction end, which may reflect a read error. V usage is TRBV11-2 and J usage is TRBJ2-1, with 9 nucleotides matching TRBD2. This CDR3 is built from 14 residues. Germline loops: CDR1 SGHAT, CDR2 FQNNGV. CDR3 DNA: TGTGCCAGCGGCTTAGCGGGAGCTTACAATGAGCAGTTCTTC. Translated, it gives CASGLAGAYNEQFF.

The chain recombines TRBV27 with TRBJ2-3; the match to TRBD1 covers 10 bases. The CDR3 is 17 residues long. Germline V gene data show CDR1 as MNHEY and CDR2 as SMNVEV (reference sequence). The ends lost 3 bases at V and 6 bases at J; junction bases unmatched: 12. Written as DNA, the CDR3 is TGTGCCAGCAGTTTCGGGACAGGGGTCGGGAGCCATGATACGCAGTATTTT. Its protein is CASSFGTGVGSHDTQYF.

This chain uses TRBV10-3 with TRBJ2-2; D may be TRBD2 (6 bases). The CDR3 has 15 residues. Per germline, CDR1 ENHRY and CDR2 SYGVKD. V lost 5 bases, J lost 6 bases, and 16 bases lay in between. CDR3 nucleotide sequence: TGTGCCATCAGTCAGGGAGGTCAAGTGGCCGGGGAGCTGTTTTTT. It is translated as CAISQGGQVAGELFF.

The rearrangement links TRBV30 to TRBJ2-3, with D perhaps matching TRBD1 (6 bases). Trimming pared 5 bases from V and 1 base from J, leaving 13 bases between. The CDR3 extends over 14 amino acids. The V gene's germline CDR1 is GTSNPN and CDR2 SVGIG (reference sequence). This chain's CDR3 is CAWEQGPRTDTQYF. CDR3 DNA: TGTGCCTGGGAACAGGGTCCCCGCACAGATACGCAGTATTTT.

As concerns this clone: This sample includes further DNA sequences coding for the same CDR3. The chain links TRBV7-3 to TRBJ1-1, with unresolved D. V lost 2 bases, J lost 1 base, and 5 bases lay in between. This CDR3 has 13 residues. The germline V gene encodes CDR1 SGHTA and CDR2 FQGTGA. CDR3 amino acids: CASSLGQNTEAFF. CDR3 nucleotides: TGTGCCAGCAGCTTAGGGCAGAACACTGAAGCTTTCTTT.

V usage is TRBV24-1 and J usage is TRBJ2-5; D remains ambiguous. V was cut by 3 bases and J by 11 bases, with 12 bases left in between. The CDR3 contains 12 residues. Germline V lookup: CDR1 KGHDR, CDR2 SFDVKD. The DNA of the CDR3 is TGTGCCACCAGTGATCAAAACTACTTGCAGTACTTC. Amino acid sequence: CATSDQNYLQYF.

This rearrangement joins TRBV3-1 (or the pseudogene TRBV3-2) to TRBJ2-3; weak D call: TRBD1 (6 bases). CDR1 is LGHDT, CDR2 YNNKEL, per germline (reference sequence). V was shortened by 1 base and J by 8 bases, with 16 bases between the two germline ends. This CDR3 has 15 residues. CDR3 amino acids: CASSQAQGLGSTQYF. CDR3 nucleotides: TGTGCCAGCAGCCAAGCTCAGGGGTTGGGCTCTACGCAGTATTTT.

The chain joins TRBV28 to TRBJ1-1, with D hard to call. The ends were cut back, 6 bases at V and 0 bases at J, with 17 bases in the middle. This CDR3 has 16 amino acids. CDR1 is MDHEN and CDR2 is SYDVKM in the germline V gene. The CDR3 sequence is CASRGGATPVNTEAFF. DNA of the CDR3: TGTGCCAGCAGGGGAGGAGCTACCCCTGTGAACACTGAAGCTTTCTTT.

V usage is TRBV6-5 and J usage is TRBJ1-1; D unresolved. The CDR3 is 15 residues long. Germline assignment: CDR1 MNHEY and CDR2 SVGAGI. Trimming took 5 bases from V and 0 from J, leaving 13 bases between them. The chain's CDR3 is CASSHWEQMNTEAFF. CDR3 coding DNA: TGTGCCAGCAGTCACTGGGAGCAGATGAACACTGAAGCTTTCTTT.

CDR3 residues: CASSMLVAGNTGELFF. The CDR3, as DNA: TGTGCCAGTAGTATGTTGGTAGCGGGAAACACCGGGGAGCTGTTTTTT. The chain joins TRBV19 to TRBJ2-2, with 8 bases that match TRBD2. This CDR3 spans 16 amino acids. Losses at the gene ends were 3 bases for V and 2 bases for J; bases not matched to a gene: 5. Germline CDR1 is LNHDA and CDR2 is SQIVND (reference sequence). The variable domain in full, with the rest retrieved from reference TRBV19 and TRBJ2-2, is DGGITQSPKYLFRKEGQNVTLSCEQNLNHDAMYWYRQDPGQGLRLIYYSQIVNDFQKGDIAEGYSVSREKKESFPLTVTSAQKNPTAFYLCASSMLVAGNTGELFFGEGSRLTVL.

V usage is TRBV10-2 and J usage is TRBJ1-1; possibly TRBD1 for D (5 bases). The CDR3 spans 18 residues. Deletions cut 6 bases from V and 3 bases from J, with 26 bases between. CDR1 WSHSY and CDR2 SAAADI come from the germline V gene. CDR3 DNA: TGCGCCAGCAGCGGACTAGGGGCCTTTTCTAACTTGGACACTGAAGCTTTCTTT. This translates into CASSGLGAFSNLDTEAFF.

The V and J genes are TRBV3-1 (or the pseudogene TRBV3-2) and TRBJ2-7; D unresolved. Germline CDR1 and CDR2: LGHDT and YNNKEL (reference sequence). CDR3 length: 12 amino acids. V was trimmed by 1 base and J by 5 bases, leaving 6 bases between them. This chain's CDR3 is CASSQASNEQYF. In nucleotides, the CDR3 is TGTGCCAGCAGCCAAGCGAGTAACGAGCAGTACTTC.

The V and J genes are TRBV6-5 and TRBJ1-2; D gene uncertain. V was cut by 4 bases and J by 8 bases, with 11 bases left in between. CDR3 size: 12 residues. Germline CDR1 and CDR2: MNHEY and SVGAGI. CDR3 DNA sequence: TGTGCCAGCAGTTCACCGTCCAGGGGCTACACCTTC. Translation: CASSSPSRGYTF.